This T cell receptor beta chain was documented in a study of shared clonotypes between healthy human individuals. Findings and caveats of the study: Lower generation probabilities were found for non-shared clonotypes than for those shared by all four donors. It was observed that roughly 5.1% of naive CD4 clonotypes were shared across several donors.

All of the donors resided in Nashville, Tennessee, and each was a Caucasian adult. This clone was seen only once. Its antigen is as yet unknown. Germline V CDR1 and CDR2: SGHVS, FQNEAQ. This CDR3 is 16 amino acids long. The V end was cut by 5 bases, the J end by 0 bases, with 15 bases between. Every subset had its genomic DNA shared out evenly among several immunoSEQ plates. The table came from immunoSEQ multiplex PCR; TCRdb's copy has only in-frame clones and leaves some out. The sample has about 2.4 million clones, 85% to 95% seen once. Sequenced: naive CD4+ T cells sorted from blood. Subset reported: CD45RA+ positively selected. V and J are TRBV7-8 and TRBJ2-3; the D gene is possibly TRBD2 (6 bases). The clonotype originates from a man aged 18-30 years in good health. The CDR3 DNA sequence: TGTGCCAGCAGCACCTTGACTAGGCCTAGCACAGATACGCAGTATTTT. Its protein is CASSTLTRPSTDTQYF.